This TCR beta chain is drawn from a study of cytomegalovirus exposure and HLA in healthy donors. Across the whole study: Some 85 million unique TCRs from HLA-typed donors were held in an early data release. Most donors, 81% of over 300 genotyped, fell in the Caucasian-associated ancestry cluster.

This clone has only a few counts. Germline V gene sequence: CDR1 SGHDN, CDR2 FVKESK. Trimming shortened V by 6 bases and J by 0 bases, and 10 bases separated the two germline ends. The CDR3 is made up of 14 amino acids. This PCR relied on a set of 60 Vbeta primers and 13 Jbeta primers. Clones were read by immunoSEQ multiplex PCR, and TCRdb kept only the in-frame ones, dropping some. The sample has tens of thousands of clones, 75% to 80% seen once. Material for sequencing was PBMCs. This receptor was obtained from a young man in good health and CMV-seronegative. The V and J genes are TRBV14 and TRBJ2-3, with a weak D call TRBD2 (6 bases). CDR3 coding DNA: TGTGCCAGCAGTTGGGGGACTAGCACAGATACGCAGTATTTT. Translated: CASSWGTSTDTQYF.